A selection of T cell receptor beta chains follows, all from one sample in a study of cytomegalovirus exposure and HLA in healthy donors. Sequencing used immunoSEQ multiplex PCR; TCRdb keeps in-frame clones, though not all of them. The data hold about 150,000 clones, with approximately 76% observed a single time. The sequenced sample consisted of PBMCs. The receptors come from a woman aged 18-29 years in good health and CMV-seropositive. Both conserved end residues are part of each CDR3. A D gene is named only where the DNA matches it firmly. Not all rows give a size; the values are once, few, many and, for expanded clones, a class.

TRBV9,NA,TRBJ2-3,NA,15,TGTGCCAGCAGCGTAGTGGAGGGGGCGACAGATACGCAGTATTTT,CASSVVEGATDTQYF
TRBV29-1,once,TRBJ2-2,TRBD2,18,TGCAGCGTTGAAAGCTTAGCTAGCGGGGGGGCTGGGACCGGGGAGCTGTTTTTT,CSVESLASGGAGTGELFF
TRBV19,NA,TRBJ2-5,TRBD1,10,TGTGCCAGTGGGACAGGGGAGCAGTACTTC,CASGTGEQYF
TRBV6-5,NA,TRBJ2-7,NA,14,TGTGCCAGCAGTTACTCGTTCGGGGGCTACGAGCAGTACTTC,CASSYSFGGYEQYF
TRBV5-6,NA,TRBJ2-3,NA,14,TGTGCCAGCAGCTTGGGGCAGATCACAGATACGCAGTATTTT,CASSLGQITDTQYF
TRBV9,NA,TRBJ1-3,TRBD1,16,TGTGCCAGCAGCGTAGCACCCGGGACAGGGGGAAACACCATATATTTT,CASSVAPGTGGNTIYF
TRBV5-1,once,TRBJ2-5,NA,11,TGCGCCAGCAGCTCCGTCGAGACCCAGTACTTC,CASSSVETQYF
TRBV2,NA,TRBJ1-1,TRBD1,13,TGTGCCAGCACCAAGACAGGGGACACTGAAGCTTTCTTT,CASTKTGDTEAFF
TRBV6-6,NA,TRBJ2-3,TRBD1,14,TGTGCCAGCAGTTCGACAGGGCGGACAGATACGCAGTATTTT,CASSSTGRTDTQYF
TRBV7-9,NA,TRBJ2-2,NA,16,TGTGCCAGCAGCCATGTTCGCAGGGGACCCGACGGGGAGCTGTTTTTT,CASSHVRRGPDGELFF
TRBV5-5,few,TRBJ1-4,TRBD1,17,TGTGCCAGCAGCCTACGCGGGACAGGGGCAACTAATGAAAAACTGTTTTTT,CASSLRGTGATNEKLFF
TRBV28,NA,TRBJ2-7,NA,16,TGTGCCAGCAGTTTGGTATATGCAGACAGCACCTACGAGCAGTACTTC,CASSLVYADSTYEQYF
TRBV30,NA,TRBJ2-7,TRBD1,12,TGTGCCTGGAGTCCACAGGGGGCCTTGCAGTACTTC,CAWSPQGALQYF
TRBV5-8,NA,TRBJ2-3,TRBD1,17,TGTGCCAGCAGCTTGACCCGAGGACAGGGTTCCACAGATACGCAGTATTTT,CASSLTRGQGSTDTQYF
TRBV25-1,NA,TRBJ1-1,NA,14,TGTGCCAGCAGTGAAAACAGGTTGCAGGCCAAAGCTTTCTTT,CASSENRLQAKAFF
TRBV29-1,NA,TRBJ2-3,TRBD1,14,TGCAGCGGCTGCCGGGACAGGCTTCCAGATACGCAGTATTTT,CSGCRDRLPDTQYF
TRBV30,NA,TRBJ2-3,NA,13,TGTGCCTGGGGCGGCCCTAGCACAGATACGCAGTATTTT,CAWGGPSTDTQYF
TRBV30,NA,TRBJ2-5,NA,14,TGTGCCTGGGGAGCCGGGATGGCTGAGGAGACCCAGTACTTC,CAWGAGMAEETQYF
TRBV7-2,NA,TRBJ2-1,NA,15,TGTGCCAGCAGCTCCAGAGACAGGTCCTACAATGAGCAGTTCTTC,CASSSRDRSYNEQFF
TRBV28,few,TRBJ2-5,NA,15,TGTGCCAGCAGTTCGACGACAGGCGATCAAGAGACCCAGTACTTC,CASSSTTGDQETQYF
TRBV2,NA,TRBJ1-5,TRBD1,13,TGTGCCAGCAGTGCAGACAGGGATCAGCCCCAGCATTTT,CASSADRDQPQHF
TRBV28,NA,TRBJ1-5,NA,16,TGTGCCAGCAGTTTCCTCAAGGGGGGGGGCAATCAGCCCCAGCATTTT,CASSFLKGGGNQPQHF
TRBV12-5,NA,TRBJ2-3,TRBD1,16,TGTGCTAGTGGTTTGGGACAGGGCCTAAGCACAGATACGCAGTATTTT,CASGLGQGLSTDTQYF
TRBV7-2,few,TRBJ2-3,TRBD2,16,TGTGCCAGCAGCTTAGCTGCGGGGGGCCCCACAGATACGCAGTATTTT,CASSLAAGGPTDTQYF
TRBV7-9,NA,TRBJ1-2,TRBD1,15,TGTTCCAGCAGCTCCTGGACAGGGGATAACTATGGCTACACCTTC,CSSSSWTGDNYGYTF
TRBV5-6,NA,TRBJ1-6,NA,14,TGTGCCAGCAGCTTGTTGGCTCTGGATTCACCCCTCCACTTT,CASSLLALDSPLHF
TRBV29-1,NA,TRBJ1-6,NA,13,TGCAGCGTTGACTGGTTCGGGGGTTCACCCCTCCACTTT,CSVDWFGGSPLHF
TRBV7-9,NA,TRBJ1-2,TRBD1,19,TGTGCCAGCAGCCTAAGTTCCTCGGACAGGGATACCCTAATCTATGGCTACACCTTC,CASSLSSSDRDTLIYGYTF